This T cell receptor (beta chain) was recovered during a study of T cell repertoires and HLA-DP antigens. Background on the study: In vitro CD4+ alloreactivity was against HeLa-presented HLA-DP. Versus self, one alloantigen differed at one groove amino acid, the other at fewer than 13. Study-wide results and limits: Antigen presentation used HeLa cells, with total CD4+ cells responding.

The primer mix covered 54 TRBV segments and 13 TRBJ segments. Only in-frame clones appear in the TCRdb table, and some are missing; sequencing was by immunoSEQ multiplex PCR. The sample includes some 89,000 clones, approximately 86% of them seen just once. With respect to this clone: Its antigen is still unknown.

Germline values: CDR1 GTSNPN, CDR2 SVGIG (reference sequence). CDR3 length: 14 amino acids. Trimming left V 2 bases short and J 5 bases short, with 15 bases between. The sequence was obtained from a man between 50 and 59 years old in good health and CMV-seronegative. The rearrangement links TRBV30 to TRBJ1-2, with D possibly matching TRBD1 (6 bases). The sample comprised CD4+ T cells from PBMCs. The CDR3 reads CAWSFGGRRYGYTF. In nucleotides, the CDR3 is TGTGCCTGGAGTTTCGGGGGGCGCAGATATGGCTACACCTTC.